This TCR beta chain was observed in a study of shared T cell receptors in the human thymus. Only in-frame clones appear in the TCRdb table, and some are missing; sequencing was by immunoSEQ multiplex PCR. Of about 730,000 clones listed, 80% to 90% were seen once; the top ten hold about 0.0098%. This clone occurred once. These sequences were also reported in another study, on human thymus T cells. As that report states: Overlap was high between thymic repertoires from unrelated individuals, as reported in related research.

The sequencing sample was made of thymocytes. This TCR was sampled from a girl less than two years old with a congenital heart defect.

The CDR3 DNA reads TGCAGCGCCCGGGGTCGAGGGTTTCACTATGGCTACACCTTC. It encodes CSARGRGFHYGYTF. The rearrangement joins TRBV29-1 to TRBJ1-2; D is unresolved. The V gene's germline CDR1 is SQVTM and CDR2 ANQGSEA. The CDR3 is 14 residues long. The germline V and J ends were trimmed by 7 bases and 3 bases, with 18 bases remaining between them.